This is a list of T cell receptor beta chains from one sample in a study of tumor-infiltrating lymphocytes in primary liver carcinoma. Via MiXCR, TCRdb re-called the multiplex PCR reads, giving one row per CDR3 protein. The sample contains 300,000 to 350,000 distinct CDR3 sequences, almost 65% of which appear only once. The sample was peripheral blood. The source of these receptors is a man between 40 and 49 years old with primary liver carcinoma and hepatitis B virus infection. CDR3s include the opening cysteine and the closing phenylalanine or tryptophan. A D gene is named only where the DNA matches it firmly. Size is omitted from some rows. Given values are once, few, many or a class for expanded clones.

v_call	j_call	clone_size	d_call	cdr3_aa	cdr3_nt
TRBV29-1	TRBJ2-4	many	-	CSVGTGTGAHF	-
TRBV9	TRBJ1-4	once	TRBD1	CASNVQQGADEKLFF	TGTGCCAGCAACGTACAACAGGGGGCGGATGAAAAACTGTTTTTT
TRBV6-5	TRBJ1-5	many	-	CASSPLRYSNQPQHF	TGTGCCAGCAGCCCTTTACGGTATAGCAATCAGCCCCAGCATTTT
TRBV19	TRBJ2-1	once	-	CASSISREQFF	TGTGCCAGTAGTATATCCCGTGAGCAGTTCTTC
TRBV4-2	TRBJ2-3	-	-	CASSQEAAPRTNTQYF	TGTGCCAGCAGCCAAGAGGCAGCGCCTCGCACAAATACGCAATATTTT
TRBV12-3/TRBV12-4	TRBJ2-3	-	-	CASSSAEPTDTQYF	TGTGCCAGCAGTTCAGCGGAACCCACAGATACGCAGTATTTT
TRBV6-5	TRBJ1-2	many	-	CASSYSGIANYGYTF	TGTGCCAGCAGTTACTCTGGGATAGCTAACTATGGCTACACCTTC
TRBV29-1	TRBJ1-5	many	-	CSVAGTQNQPQHF	TGCAGCGTTGCCGGGACTCAGAATCAGCCCCAGCATTTT
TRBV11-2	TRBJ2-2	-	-	CASSLWHRELFF	TGTGCCAGCAGCCTGTGGCACCGGGAGCTGTTTTTT
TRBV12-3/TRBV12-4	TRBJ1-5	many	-	CASSSSDQPQHF	TGTGCCAGCAGTTCCTCCGATCAGCCCCAGCATTTT
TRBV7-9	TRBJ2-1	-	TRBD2	CASSRRGENEQFF	TGTGCCAGCAGCCGGCGGGGGGAGAATGAGCAGTTCTTC
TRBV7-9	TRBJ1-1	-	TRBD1	CASIQGDTEAFF	TGTGCCAGCATTCAGGGGGACACTGAAGCTTTCTTT
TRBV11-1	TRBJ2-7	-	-	CASSLIPPSEQYF	TGTGCCAGCAGCTTAATTCCCCCTAGCGAGCAATACTTC
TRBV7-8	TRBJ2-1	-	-	CASSSTPGTGNEQFF	TGTGCCAGCAGCTCTACCCCAGGGACGGGCAATGAGCAGTTCTTC
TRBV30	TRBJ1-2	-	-	CAWSLGRANYGYTF	TGTGCCTGGAGTTTGGGCAGAGCTAACTATGGCTACACCTTC
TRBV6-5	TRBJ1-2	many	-	CASSTSGVYTF	TGTGCCAGCAGTACCTCAGGGGTCTACACCTTC
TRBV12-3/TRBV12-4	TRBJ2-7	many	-	CASTMVPYEQYF	TGTGCCAGCACTATGGTCCCCTACGAGCAGTACTTC
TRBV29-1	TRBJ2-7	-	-	CSVETLHEQYF	TGCAGCGTTGAGACGCTACACGAGCAATACTTC
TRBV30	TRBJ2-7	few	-	CAWGGSADEQYF	TGTGCCTGGGGGGGTTCTGCAGACGAGCAGTACTTC
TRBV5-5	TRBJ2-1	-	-	CASRPQGGVNGQFF	TGTGCCAGCAGACCTCAAGGGGGGGTGAATGGGCAGTTCTTC
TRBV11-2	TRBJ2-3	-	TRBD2	CASSLERAGVADTQYF	TGTGCCAGCAGCTTAGAGCGAGCGGGAGTGGCAGATACGCAGTATTTT
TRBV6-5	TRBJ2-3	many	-	CASSYDQATGTDTQYF	TGTGCCAGCAGTTACGACCAAGCAACCGGCACAGATACGCAGTATTTT
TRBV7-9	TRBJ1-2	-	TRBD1	CASSPTGVDGYTF	TGTGCCAGCAGCCCGACAGGGGTGGATGGCTACACCTTC
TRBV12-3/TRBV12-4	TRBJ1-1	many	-	CASRLQGEAFF	TGTGCCAGCAGGTTACAGGGTGAAGCTTTCTTT
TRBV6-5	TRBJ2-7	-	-	CASSYGVLAGQYEQYF	TGTGCCAGCAGTTACGGGGTACTGGCGGGCCAATACGAGCAGTACTTC
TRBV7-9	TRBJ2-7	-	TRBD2	CASSLAGGYEQCF	TGTGCCAGCAGCTTAGCGGGGGGGTACGAGCAGTGCTTC
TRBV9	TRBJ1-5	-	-	CASSGGYSNQPQHF	TGTGCCAGCAGCGGGGGTTATAGCAATCAGCCCCAGCATTTT
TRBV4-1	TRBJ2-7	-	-	CASSPPNSVQYF	TGCGCCAGCAGCCCCCCGAACAGTGTACAGTACTTC